This is a list of T cell receptor beta chains from one sample in a study of T-cell memory formation after mild COVID-19. In TCRdb, the 5' RACE reads were re-called with MiXCR into one record per CDR3 protein. The profile shows a few hundred thousand distinct CDR3 sequences, more than 15% of them singletons. The sample consisted of PBMCs or a T cell subset sorted from them (not recorded which). The receptors originated from a man between 18 and 35 years old who had mild COVID-19 (a few samples of this study predate the infection). Cell type and time point are not known. CDR3s include the opening cysteine and the closing phenylalanine or tryptophan. D genes are given only for firm matches. Clone size appears in some rows only: once, few, many, or a class for an expanded clone.

clone_size	d_call	v_call	j_call	cdr3_nt	cdr3_aa
.	TRBD1	TRBV5-1	TRBJ1-4	TGCGCAAGCAGCTTGGCGGGACAGAGTAATGAAAAACTGTTTTTT	CASSLAGQSNEKLFF
.	.	TRBV2	TRBJ1-1	TGTGCCAGCAGTGAACAATCGGAGATGGACACTGAAGCTTTCTTT	CASSEQSEMDTEAFF
.	TRBD1	TRBV7-7	TRBJ2-1	TGTGCTAGCAGCTTAGGGGGCAAGGGGCAGCATGAGCAGTTCTTC	CASSLGGKGQHEQFF
many	.	TRBV5-1	TRBJ2-7	TGCGCCAGCAGCTTGTCCCCAGGGCCCTACGAGCAGTACTTC	CASSLSPGPYEQYF
.	TRBD1	TRBV5-1	TRBJ2-1	TGCGCCAGCAGTTTAATCCGGGACAGCTCCTACAATGAGCAGTTCTTC	CASSLIRDSSYNEQFF
once	TRBD1	TRBV7-8	TRBJ1-5	TGTGCCAGCAGCTCAGGACAGGGCGTTTATAGCAATCAGCCCCAGCATTTT	CASSSGQGVYSNQPQHF
.	.	TRBV20-1	TRBJ1-2	TGCAGTGCTAGAGATAATAGAAGGTCCACCTCCTATGGCTACACCTTC	CSARDNRRSTSYGYTF
.	.	TRBV7-6	TRBJ1-1	TGTGCCAGCAGCAAAACAGAGGGCACTGAAGCTTTCTTT	CASSKTEGTEAFF
.	.	TRBV6-1	TRBJ2-7	TGTGCCAGCAGTGAAGATGACTACGAGCAGTACTTC	CASSEDDYEQYF
.	TRBD2	TRBV5-1	TRBJ2-5	TGCGCCAGCAGCTGGAGACTAGCCGAGGAGACCCAGTACTTC	CASSWRLAEETQYF
.	.	TRBV4-3	TRBJ2-1	TGCGCCAGCAGCCCGGGGAGCAGGGACAATGAGCAGTTCTTC	CASSPGSRDNEQFF
few	TRBD2	TRBV7-2	TRBJ2-7	TGTGCCAGCAGCTACCTGGTAGCGGGGTCGTGGGAGCAGTACTTC	CASSYLVAGSWEQYF
few	.	TRBV30	TRBJ2-3	TGTGCCTGGAGTGTACGTTTAGATCTGTCGGATACGCAGTATTTT	CAWSVRLDLSDTQYF
few	.	TRBV4-3	TRBJ1-5	TGCGCCAGCAGCCAAGGAGGGTCGGAAAAGCCCCAGCATTTT	CASSQGGSEKPQHF
few	TRBD2	TRBV11-2	TRBJ2-1	TGTGCCAGCAGCCATTTTCCCAGACTAGCGGGGGGGCATGAGCAGTTCTTC	CASSHFPRLAGGHEQFF
.	.	TRBV11-2	TRBJ2-3	TGTGCCAGCAGCCTAGCAGTCGAGAGCACAGATACGCAGTATTTT	CASSLAVESTDTQYF
.	.	TRBV29-1	TRBJ2-7	TGCAGCGTTGTCCGGAACAGGGATTCCTACGAGCAGTACTTC	CSVVRNRDSYEQYF
few	.	TRBV7-9	TRBJ1-1	TGTGCCAGCAGGTCACGGATTTCGGGACCTGGGAACACTGAAGCTTTCTTT	CASRSRISGPGNTEAFF
.	TRBD1	TRBV19	TRBJ2-4	TGTGCCAGTTCCCGGACAGGGGTGCCGAACATTCAGTACTTC	CASSRTGVPNIQYF
many	TRBD1	TRBV7-9	TRBJ2-1	TGTGCCAGCAGCCCACCCCCCACGACAGGGTCCCTTCACAATGAGCAGTTCTTC	CASSPPPTTGSLHNEQFF
.	.	TRBV19	TRBJ2-2	TGTGCCAGTAACCCCAAGGGGGGCAACACCGGGGAGCTGTTTTTT	CASNPKGGNTGELFF
many	.	TRBV5-6	TRBJ2-1	TGTGCCAGCAGTAAGGGGGGCCCCTACAATGAGCAGTTCTTC	CASSKGGPYNEQFF
.	.	TRBV7-9	TRBJ1-2	TGTGCCAGCAGCTCAGACCCCCTATACTATGGCTACACCTTC	CASSSDPLYYGYTF
many	.	TRBV12-3/TRBV12-4	TRBJ2-3	TGTGCCAGCAGCACAGGGCAAGATACGCAGTATTTT	CASSTGQDTQYF
.	.	TRBV4-2	TRBJ1-5	TGTGCCAGCAGCCAAGTCGACGAGCCCTATCAGCCCCAGCATTTT	CASSQVDEPYQPQHF
few	.	TRBV23-1	TRBJ1-5	TGCGCCAGCCAAACTAAAGGGAGAGGCATTAGCAATCAGCCCCAGCATTTT	CASQTKGRGISNQPQHF
few	.	TRBV15	TRBJ2-2	TGTGCCACCAGCAGAGATCAGAGGGGTCGGAACACCGGGGAGCTGTTTTTT	CATSRDQRGRNTGELFF
.	TRBD2	TRBV6-2/TRBV6-3	TRBJ2-7	TGTGCCAGCAGTTACGTTACTAGCGGGGGTGCCTACGAGCAGTACTTC	CASSYVTSGGAYEQYF
few	TRBD2	TRBV12-3/TRBV12-4	TRBJ2-5	TGTGCCAGCAATACCCTAGCGGGGGGAGAGACCCAGTACTTC	CASNTLAGGETQYF
many	TRBD1	TRBV7-2	TRBJ1-1	TGTGCCAGCAGCATTCGGGACAGGGTCGCTTTCTTT	CASSIRDRVAFF